What follows describes a single T cell receptor (beta chain). Assay: immunoSEQ multiplex PCR; the TCRdb copy retains only in-frame clones and omits some. The sample records tens of thousands of clones, roughly 93% being singletons. The sample belongs to a study of technical replicates of blood from a handful of donors. Germline-derived CDR1 and CDR2 are SNHLY and FYNNEI. This CDR3 has 13 residues. V lost 7 bases and J 2 bases, leaving 9 bases between the germline ends. Sequencing used T cells isolated from PBMCs. The source of this sequence is a human donor in good health. J is TRBJ1-3 and V is TRBV2; D remains unclear. CDR3 nucleotides: TGTGCCAGCACCGGGTCCACTGGAAACACCATATATTTT. Translated, it gives CASTGSTGNTIYF.